A selection of T cell receptor beta chains follows, all from one sample in a study of STAT3 mutations in large granular lymphocyte leukemia. Sequenced by immunoSEQ multiplex PCR; TCRdb stores in-frame clones only, minus some. The sample includes more than 10,000 clones, roughly 90% of them seen just once. The sample comprised peripheral blood mononuclear cells. The receptors here all came from a man aged 40-49 years with T-cell large granular lymphocyte leukemia. Some clones in this sample may be carry-over from other donors' samples. The CDR3 runs from the conserved cysteine through the conserved F or W. A D gene is named only where the DNA matches it firmly. Size tells how often a clone was seen (once, few, many) or the class of an expanded clone, and some rows leave it out.

j_call: TRBJ2-2; v_call: TRBV5-4; clone_size: medium-sized; d_call: TRBD2; cdr3_nt: TGTGCCAGCAGCCCCCCTAGCGGGGAAGACACCGGGGAGCTGTTTTTT; cdr3_aa: CASSPPSGEDTGELFF
j_call: TRBJ1-1; v_call: TRBV27; clone_size: -; d_call: -; cdr3_nt: TGTGCCAGCAGTTTTTTGGGGAGGGCGAACACTGAAGCTTTCTTT; cdr3_aa: CASSFLGRANTEAFF
j_call: TRBJ1-2; v_call: TRBV5-6; clone_size: -; d_call: -; cdr3_nt: TGTGCCAGCAGCTTGGAGGCAGCCGACCCCAGTAACTATGGCTACACCTTC; cdr3_aa: CASSLEAADPSNYGYTF
j_call: TRBJ2-7; v_call: TRBV7-9; clone_size: -; d_call: TRBD1; cdr3_nt: TGTGCCAGCAGCTCCCAGACAGGGGCCTCCTACGAGCAGTACTTC; cdr3_aa: CASSSQTGASYEQYF
j_call: TRBJ1-6; v_call: TRBV6-6; clone_size: -; d_call: TRBD1; cdr3_nt: TGTGCCAGCAGTTCCAGACAGGGGTATAATTCACCCCTCCACTTT; cdr3_aa: CASSSRQGYNSPLHF
j_call: TRBJ1-4; v_call: TRBV4-1; clone_size: -; d_call: -; cdr3_nt: TGCGCCAGCAGCCATCTTGGGGTTTCTCCAACTAATGAAAAACTGTTTTTT; cdr3_aa: CASSHLGVSPTNEKLFF
j_call: TRBJ1-4; v_call: TRBV7-2; clone_size: -; d_call: -; cdr3_nt: TGTGCCAGCAGCCCCAAAGCTGCAACTAATGAAAAACTGTTTTTT; cdr3_aa: CASSPKAATNEKLFF
j_call: TRBJ2-1; v_call: TRBV7-9; clone_size: -; d_call: TRBD2; cdr3_nt: TGTGCCAGCAGCCCTCGAGGGCGGGGGACTAACAATGAGCAGTTCTTC; cdr3_aa: CASSPRGRGTNNEQFF
j_call: TRBJ2-7; v_call: TRBV14; clone_size: -; d_call: -; cdr3_nt: TGTGCCAGCAGCCACCTAAGCGGGGACATCGCCTACGAGCAGTACTTC; cdr3_aa: CASSHLSGDIAYEQYF
j_call: TRBJ1-6; v_call: TRBV27; clone_size: few; d_call: -; cdr3_nt: TGTGCCAGCAGTTCCCACCTAAATTCACCCCTCCACTTT; cdr3_aa: CASSSHLNSPLHF
j_call: TRBJ2-7; v_call: TRBV7-2; clone_size: -; d_call: TRBD2; cdr3_nt: TGTGCCAGTTCCCTAGCGGGGGTAGGCGGCTACGAGCAGTACTTC; cdr3_aa: CASSLAGVGGYEQYF
j_call: TRBJ2-7; v_call: TRBV5-1; clone_size: -; d_call: -; cdr3_nt: TGCGCCAGCAGCTTCTTGCCAGTAGGGGCGCAGGACTCCTACGAGCAGTACTTC; cdr3_aa: CASSFLPVGAQDSYEQYF
j_call: TRBJ2-7; v_call: TRBV7-9; clone_size: few; d_call: TRBD1; cdr3_nt: TGTGCCAGCAGCTGGGGACAGGGAACCCACGAGCAGTACTTC; cdr3_aa: CASSWGQGTHEQYF
j_call: TRBJ1-3; v_call: TRBV5-4; clone_size: -; d_call: TRBD1; cdr3_nt: TGTGCCAGCAGCTCGCAGGGGGCAGGAGGAAACACCATATATTTT; cdr3_aa: CASSSQGAGGNTIYF
j_call: TRBJ2-1; v_call: TRBV9; clone_size: -; d_call: TRBD2; cdr3_nt: TGTGCCAGCAGCGCCCAGGCGGGGGAGAATGAGCAGTTCTTC; cdr3_aa: CASSAQAGENEQFF